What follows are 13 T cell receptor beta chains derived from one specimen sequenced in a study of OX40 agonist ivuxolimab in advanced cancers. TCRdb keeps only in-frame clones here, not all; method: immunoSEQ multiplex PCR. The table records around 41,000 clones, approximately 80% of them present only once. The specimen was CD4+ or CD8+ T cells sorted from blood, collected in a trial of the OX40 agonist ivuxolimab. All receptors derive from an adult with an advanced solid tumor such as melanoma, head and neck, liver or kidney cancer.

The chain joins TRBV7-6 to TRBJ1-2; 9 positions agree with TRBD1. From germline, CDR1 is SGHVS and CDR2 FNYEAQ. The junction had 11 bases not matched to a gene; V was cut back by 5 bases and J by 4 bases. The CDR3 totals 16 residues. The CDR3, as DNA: TGTGCCAGCAGCCCACGTCCCGGGACAGGGAGCTATGGCTACACCTTC. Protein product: CASSPRPGTGSYGYTF.

CDR3: CASSLDRTFNTEAFF. The CDR3 DNA follows: TGCGCCAGCAGCTTGGATCGGACATTTAACACTGAAGCTTTCTTT. The chain joins TRBV5-1 to TRBJ1-1, with D possibly matching TRBD1 (5 bases). Germline values: CDR1 SGHRS, CDR2 YFSETQ. This CDR3 contains 15 residues. V was clipped by 0 bases and J by 2 bases, with 11 bases between them.

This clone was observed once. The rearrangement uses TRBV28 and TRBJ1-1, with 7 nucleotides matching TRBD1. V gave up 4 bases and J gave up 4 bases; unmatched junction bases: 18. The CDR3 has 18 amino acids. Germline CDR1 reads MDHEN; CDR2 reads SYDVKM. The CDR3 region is CASSSHSGTAAYGTEAFF. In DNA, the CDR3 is TGTGCCAGCAGTTCCCATTCAGGGACAGCCGCCTATGGCACTGAAGCTTTCTTT.

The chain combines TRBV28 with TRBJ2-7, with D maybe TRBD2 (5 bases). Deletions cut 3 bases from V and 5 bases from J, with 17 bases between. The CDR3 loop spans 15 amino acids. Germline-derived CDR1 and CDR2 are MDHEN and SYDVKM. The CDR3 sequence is CASSFNSPKRDEQYF. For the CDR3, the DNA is TGTGCCAGCAGTTTTAACAGCCCTAAGAGGGACGAGCAGTACTTC.

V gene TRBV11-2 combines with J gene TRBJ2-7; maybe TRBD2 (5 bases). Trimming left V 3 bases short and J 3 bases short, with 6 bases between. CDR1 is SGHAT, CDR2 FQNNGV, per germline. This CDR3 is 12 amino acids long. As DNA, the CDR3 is TGTGCCAGCAGCTTCGGACTCTACGAGCAGTACTTC. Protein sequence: CASSFGLYEQYF. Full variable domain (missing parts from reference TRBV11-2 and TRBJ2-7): EAGVAQSPRYKIIEKRQSVAFWCNPISGHATLYWYQQILGQGPKLLIQFQNNGVVDDSQLPKDRFSAERLKGVDSTLKIQPAKLEDSAVYLCASSFGLYEQYFGPGTRLTVT.

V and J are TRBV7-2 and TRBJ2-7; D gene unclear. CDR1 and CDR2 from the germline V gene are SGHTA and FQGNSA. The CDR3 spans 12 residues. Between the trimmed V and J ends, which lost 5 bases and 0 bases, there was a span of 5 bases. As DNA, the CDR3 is TGTGCCAGCAGCCTGAGCTCCTACGAGCAGTACTTC. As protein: CASSLSSYEQYF.

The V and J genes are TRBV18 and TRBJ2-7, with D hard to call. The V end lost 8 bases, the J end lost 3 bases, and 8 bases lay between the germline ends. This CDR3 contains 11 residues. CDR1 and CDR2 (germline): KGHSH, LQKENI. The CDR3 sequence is CASRIGYEQYF. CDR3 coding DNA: TGTGCCAGCCGCATAGGCTACGAGCAGTACTTC.

The CDR3 coding sequence is TGTGCCAGCAGTGGGGTTCTTGGAAACACCATATATTTT. This codes for CASSGVLGNTIYF. This chain joins TRBV6-1 and TRBJ1-3; D not resolved. The CDR3 covers 13 residues. The germline V gene has CDR1 MNHNS and CDR2 SASEGT. Trimming removed 4 bases from V and 3 bases from J, with 7 bases in between.

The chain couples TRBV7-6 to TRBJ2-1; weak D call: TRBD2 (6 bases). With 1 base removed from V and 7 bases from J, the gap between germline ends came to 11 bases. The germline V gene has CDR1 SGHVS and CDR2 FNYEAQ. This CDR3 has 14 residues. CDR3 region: CASSLGGRGNEQFF. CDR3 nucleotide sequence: TGTGCCAGCAGCTTAGGGGGCCGGGGGAATGAGCAGTTCTTC.

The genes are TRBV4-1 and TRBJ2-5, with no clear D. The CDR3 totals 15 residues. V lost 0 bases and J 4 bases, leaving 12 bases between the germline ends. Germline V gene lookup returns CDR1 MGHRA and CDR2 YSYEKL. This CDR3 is CASSQDGVRLETQYF. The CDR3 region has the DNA TGCGCCAGCAGCCAAGATGGGGTCCGGTTAGAGACCCAGTACTTC.

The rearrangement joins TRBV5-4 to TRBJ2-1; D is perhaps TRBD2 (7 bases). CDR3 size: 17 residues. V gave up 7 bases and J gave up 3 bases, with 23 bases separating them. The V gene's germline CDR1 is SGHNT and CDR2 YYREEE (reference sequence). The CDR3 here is CASLPGGLAGHYNEQFF. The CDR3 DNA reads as TGTGCCAGCCTACCCGGGGGGCTGGCGGGGCACTACAATGAGCAGTTCTTC. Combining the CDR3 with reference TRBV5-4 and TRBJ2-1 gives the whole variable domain ETGVTQSPTHLIKTRGQQVTLRCSSQSGHNTVSWYQQALGQGPQFIFQYYREEENGRGNFPPRFSGLQFPNYSSELNVNALELDDSALYLCASLPGGLAGHYNEQFFGPGTRLTVL.

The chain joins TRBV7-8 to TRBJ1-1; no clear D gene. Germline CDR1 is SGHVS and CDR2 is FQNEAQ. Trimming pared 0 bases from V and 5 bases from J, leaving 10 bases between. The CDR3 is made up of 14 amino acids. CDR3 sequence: CASSLAGLATEAFF. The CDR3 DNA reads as TGTGCCAGCAGCTTAGCGGGGTTGGCAACTGAAGCTTTCTTT.

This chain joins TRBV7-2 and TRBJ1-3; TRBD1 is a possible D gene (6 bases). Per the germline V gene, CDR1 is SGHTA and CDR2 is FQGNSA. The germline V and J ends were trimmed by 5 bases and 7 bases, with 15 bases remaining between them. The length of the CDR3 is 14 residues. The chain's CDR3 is CASSGYGTPNTIYF. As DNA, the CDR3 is TGTGCCAGCAGCGGATACGGGACACCTAACACCATATATTTT.